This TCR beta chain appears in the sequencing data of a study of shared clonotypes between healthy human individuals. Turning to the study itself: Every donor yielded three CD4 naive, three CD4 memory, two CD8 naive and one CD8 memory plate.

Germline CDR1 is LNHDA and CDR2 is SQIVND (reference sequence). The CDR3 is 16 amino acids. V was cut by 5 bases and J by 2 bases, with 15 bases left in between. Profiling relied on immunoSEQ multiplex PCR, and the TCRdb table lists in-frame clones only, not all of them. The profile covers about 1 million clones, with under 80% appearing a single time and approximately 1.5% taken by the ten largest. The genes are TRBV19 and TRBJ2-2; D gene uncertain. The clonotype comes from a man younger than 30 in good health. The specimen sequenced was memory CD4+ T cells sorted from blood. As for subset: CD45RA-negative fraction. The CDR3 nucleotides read TGTGCCAGTAGTGCCCAAACGGAAACTAACACCGGGGAGCTGTTTTTT. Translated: CASSAQTETNTGELFF.